This paragraph reports one T cell receptor (beta chain). Its antigen is currently unknown. The CDR3 has 12 amino acids. Trimming stripped 6 bases from V and 4 bases from J, with 10 bases between. Germline V gene lookup returns CDR1 SGDLS and CDR2 YYNGEE. These data belong to a study of a mutant IDH1 vaccine in newly diagnosed glioma. Study context: The first vaccination came 4-6 weeks after radiotherapy alone, or with temozolomide cycles. Sex among treated patients split about 60% male, roughly 40% female; mean age was approximately 40 years. Beforehand, treatment had been radiotherapy, temozolomide, or both; the majority received both.

Stated time point: week 35, safety follow-up. Every vaccine dose comprised 300 ug of mutant IDH1 20-mer peptide plus topical imiquimod. Broader study findings: Across multiple MHC alleles, 90% to 95% of patients had vaccine-induced responses.

The repertoire was sequenced with immunoSEQ multiplex PCR; TCRdb's copy has only in-frame clones and lacks some. The sample lists about 46,000 clones, approximately 92% seen once, with 2.3% in the top ten. Specimen: PBMCs, collected from a glioma patient whose treatment included an IDH1 peptide vaccine. This receptor was identified in a man aged 45-65 years with glioma. The V gene is TRBV9, the J gene TRBJ1-2, with D possibly being TRBD1 (5 bases). This CDR3 reads CASKGGTYGYTF. CDR3 in DNA: TGTGCCAGCAAAGGAGGGACCTATGGCTACACCTTC.